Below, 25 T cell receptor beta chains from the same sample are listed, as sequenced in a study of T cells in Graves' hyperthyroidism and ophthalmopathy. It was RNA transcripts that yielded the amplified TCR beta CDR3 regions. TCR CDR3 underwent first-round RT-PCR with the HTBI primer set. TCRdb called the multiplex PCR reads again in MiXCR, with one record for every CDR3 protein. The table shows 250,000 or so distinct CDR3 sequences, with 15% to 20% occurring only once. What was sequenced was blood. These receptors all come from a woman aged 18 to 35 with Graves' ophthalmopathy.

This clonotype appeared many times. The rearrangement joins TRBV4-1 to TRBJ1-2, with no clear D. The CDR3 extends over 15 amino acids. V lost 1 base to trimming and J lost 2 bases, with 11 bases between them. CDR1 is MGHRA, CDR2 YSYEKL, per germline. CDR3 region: CASSQGAGLNYGYTF. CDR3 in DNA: TGCGCCAGCAGCCAAGGGGCAGGTCTAAACTATGGCTACACCTTC.

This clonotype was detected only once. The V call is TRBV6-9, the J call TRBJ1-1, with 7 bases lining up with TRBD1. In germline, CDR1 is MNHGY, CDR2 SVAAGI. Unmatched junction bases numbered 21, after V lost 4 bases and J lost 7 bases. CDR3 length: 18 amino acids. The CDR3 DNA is TGTGCCAGCAGTTCCACTAAGGCATCTTCCGGGACAGCGCTTGAAGCTTTCTTT. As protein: CASSSTKASSGTALEAFF.

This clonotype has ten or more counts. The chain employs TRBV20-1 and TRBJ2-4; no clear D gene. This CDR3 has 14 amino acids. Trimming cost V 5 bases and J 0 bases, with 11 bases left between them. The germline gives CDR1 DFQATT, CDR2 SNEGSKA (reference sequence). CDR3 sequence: CSASGLGAKNIQYF. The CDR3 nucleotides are TGCAGTGCTTCAGGCCTTGGAGCCAAAAACATTCAGTACTTC.

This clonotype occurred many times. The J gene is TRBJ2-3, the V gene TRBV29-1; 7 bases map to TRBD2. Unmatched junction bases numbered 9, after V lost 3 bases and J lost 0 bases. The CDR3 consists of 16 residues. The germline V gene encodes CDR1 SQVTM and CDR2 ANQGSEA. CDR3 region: CSVELALALSTDTQYF. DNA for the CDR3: TGCAGCGTTGAGCTCGCACTAGCGCTTAGCACAGATACGCAGTATTTT.

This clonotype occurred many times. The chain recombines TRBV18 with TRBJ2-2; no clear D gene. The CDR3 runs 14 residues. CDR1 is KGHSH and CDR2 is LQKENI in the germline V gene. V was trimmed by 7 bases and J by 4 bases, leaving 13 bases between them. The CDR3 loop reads CASFRVRSTGELFF. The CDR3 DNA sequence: TGTGCCAGCTTCAGAGTTAGGAGCACCGGGGAGCTGTTTTTT. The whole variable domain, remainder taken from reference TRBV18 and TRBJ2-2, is NAGVMQNPRHLVRRRGQEARLRCSPMKGHSHVYWYRQLPEEGLKFMVYLQKENIIDESGMPKERFSAEFPKEGPSILRIQQVVRGDSAAYFCASFRVRSTGELFFGEGSRLTVL.

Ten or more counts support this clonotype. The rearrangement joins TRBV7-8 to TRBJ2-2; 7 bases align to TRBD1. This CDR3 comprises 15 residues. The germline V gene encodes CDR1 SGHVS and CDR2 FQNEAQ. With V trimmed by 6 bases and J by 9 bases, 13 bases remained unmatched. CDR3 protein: CASSLDRVGPRELFF. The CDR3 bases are TGTGCCAGCAGTCTTGACAGGGTAGGACCCCGGGAGCTGTTTTTT.

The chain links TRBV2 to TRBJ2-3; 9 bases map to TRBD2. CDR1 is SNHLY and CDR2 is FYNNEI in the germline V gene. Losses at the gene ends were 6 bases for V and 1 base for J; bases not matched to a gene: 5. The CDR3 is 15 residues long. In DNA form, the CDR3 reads TGTGCCAGCAGCTGGACTAGCGCGCGCACAGATACGCAGTATTTT. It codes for CASSWTSARTDTQYF.

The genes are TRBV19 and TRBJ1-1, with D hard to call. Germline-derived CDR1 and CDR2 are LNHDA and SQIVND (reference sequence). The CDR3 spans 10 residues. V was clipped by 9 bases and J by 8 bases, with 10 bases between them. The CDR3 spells CASSGREAFF. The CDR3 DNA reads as TGTGCCAGCTCGGGTCGAGAAGCTTTCTTT. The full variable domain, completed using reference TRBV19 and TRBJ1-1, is DGGITQSPKYLFRKEGQNVTLSCEQNLNHDAMYWYRQDPGQGLRLIYYSQIVNDFQKGDIAEGYSVSREKKESFPLTVTSAQKNPTAFYLCASSGREAFFGQGTRLTVV.

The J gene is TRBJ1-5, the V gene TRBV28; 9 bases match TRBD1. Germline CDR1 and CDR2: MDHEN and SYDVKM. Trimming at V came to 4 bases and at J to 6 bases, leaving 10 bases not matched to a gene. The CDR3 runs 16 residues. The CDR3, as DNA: TGTGCCAGCAGTTCTCTCGGGACAGGGAAAGGTCAGCCCCAGCATTTT. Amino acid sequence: CASSSLGTGKGQPQHF.

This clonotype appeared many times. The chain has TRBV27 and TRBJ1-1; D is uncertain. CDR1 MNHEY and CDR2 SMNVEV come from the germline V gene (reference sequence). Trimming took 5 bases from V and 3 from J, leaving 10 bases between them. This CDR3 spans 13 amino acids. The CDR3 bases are TGTGCCAGCAGTGTGTTAGGGTACACTGAAGCTTTCTTT. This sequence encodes CASSVLGYTEAFF.

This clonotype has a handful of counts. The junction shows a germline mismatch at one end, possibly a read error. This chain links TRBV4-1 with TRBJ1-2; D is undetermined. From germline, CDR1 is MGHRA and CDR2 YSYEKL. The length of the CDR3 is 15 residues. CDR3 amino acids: CASSEEVGVWYGYTF. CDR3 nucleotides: TGCGCCAGCAGCGAAGAGGTCGGGGTCTGGTATGGCTACACCTTC.

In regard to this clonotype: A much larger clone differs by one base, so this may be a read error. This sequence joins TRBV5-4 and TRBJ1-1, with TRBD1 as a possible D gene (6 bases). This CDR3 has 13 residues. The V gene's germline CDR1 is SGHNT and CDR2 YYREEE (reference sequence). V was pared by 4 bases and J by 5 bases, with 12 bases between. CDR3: CASSVTGETEAFF. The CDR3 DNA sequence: TGTGCCAGCAGCGTGACAGGAGAGACTGAAGCTTTCTTT.

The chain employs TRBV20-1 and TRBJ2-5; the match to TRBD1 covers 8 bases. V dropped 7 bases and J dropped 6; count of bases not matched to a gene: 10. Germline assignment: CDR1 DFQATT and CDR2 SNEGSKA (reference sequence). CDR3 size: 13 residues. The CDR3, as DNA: TGCAGTGTAGAGACAGGGGCCGCCCAGACCCAGTACTTC. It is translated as CSVETGAAQTQYF.

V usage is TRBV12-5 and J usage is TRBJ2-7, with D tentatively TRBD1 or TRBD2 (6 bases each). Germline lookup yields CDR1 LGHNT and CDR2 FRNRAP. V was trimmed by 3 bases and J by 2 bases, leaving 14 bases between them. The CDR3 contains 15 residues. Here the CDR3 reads CASGFDRGRPYEQYF. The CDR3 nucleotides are TGTGCTAGTGGTTTTGATAGGGGGAGGCCCTACGAGCAGTACTTC.

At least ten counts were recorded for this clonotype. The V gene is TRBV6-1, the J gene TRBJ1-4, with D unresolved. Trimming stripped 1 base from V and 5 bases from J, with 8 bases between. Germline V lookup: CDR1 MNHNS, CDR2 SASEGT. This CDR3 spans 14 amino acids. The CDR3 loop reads CASSEGSENEKLFF. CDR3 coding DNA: TGTGCCAGCAGTGAAGGGTCCGAGAATGAAAAACTGTTTTTT.

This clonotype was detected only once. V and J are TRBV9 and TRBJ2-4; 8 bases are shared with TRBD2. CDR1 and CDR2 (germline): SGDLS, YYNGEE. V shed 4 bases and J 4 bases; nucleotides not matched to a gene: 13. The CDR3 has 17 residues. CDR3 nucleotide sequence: TGTGCCAGCAGCACCGGGGGGAGTAGCGGGGCTAAAAACATTCAGTACTTC. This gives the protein CASSTGGSSGAKNIQYF.

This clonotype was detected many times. The CDR3 sequence: CASSNGQGTDTQYF. The CDR3 DNA follows: TGTGCCAGTAGTAACGGACAGGGCACAGATACGCAGTATTTT. The genes are TRBV19 and TRBJ2-3, with 7 bases identical to TRBD1. This CDR3 is 14 amino acids long. Trimming took 4 bases from V and 1 from J; bases not matched to a gene: 2. Germline V gives CDR1 LNHDA, CDR2 SQIVND (reference sequence).

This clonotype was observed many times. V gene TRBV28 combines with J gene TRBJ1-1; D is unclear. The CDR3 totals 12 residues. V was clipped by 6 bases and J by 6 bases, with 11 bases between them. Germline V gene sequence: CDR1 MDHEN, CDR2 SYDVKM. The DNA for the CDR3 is TGTGCCAGCAGCTACGTCGGGGCTGAAGCTTTCTTT. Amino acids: CASSYVGAEAFF.

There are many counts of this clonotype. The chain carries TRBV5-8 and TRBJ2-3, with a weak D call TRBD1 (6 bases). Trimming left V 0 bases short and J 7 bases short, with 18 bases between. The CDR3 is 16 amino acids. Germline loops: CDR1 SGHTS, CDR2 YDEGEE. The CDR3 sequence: CASSLASRGNLNTQYF. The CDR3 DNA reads TGTGCCAGCAGCTTGGCGTCCAGGGGAAATTTAAATACGCAGTATTTT.

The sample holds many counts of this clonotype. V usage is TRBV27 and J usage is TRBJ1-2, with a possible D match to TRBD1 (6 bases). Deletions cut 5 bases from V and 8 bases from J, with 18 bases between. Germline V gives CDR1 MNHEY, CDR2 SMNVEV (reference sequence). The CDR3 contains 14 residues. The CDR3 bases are TGTGCCAGCAGTGCCACCAGGGGTAGTTGGGGCTACACCTTC. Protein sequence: CASSATRGSWGYTF.

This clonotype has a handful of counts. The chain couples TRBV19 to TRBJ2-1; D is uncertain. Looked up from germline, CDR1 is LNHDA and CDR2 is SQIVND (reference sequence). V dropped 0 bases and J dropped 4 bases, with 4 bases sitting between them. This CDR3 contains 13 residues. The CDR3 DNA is TGTGCCAGTAGTATAGACCAGTACAATGAGCAGTTCTTC. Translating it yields CASSIDQYNEQFF. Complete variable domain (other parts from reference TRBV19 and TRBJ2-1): DGGITQSPKYLFRKEGQNVTLSCEQNLNHDAMYWYRQDPGQGLRLIYYSQIVNDFQKGDIAEGYSVSREKKESFPLTVTSAQKNPTAFYLCASSIDQYNEQFFGPGTRLTVL.

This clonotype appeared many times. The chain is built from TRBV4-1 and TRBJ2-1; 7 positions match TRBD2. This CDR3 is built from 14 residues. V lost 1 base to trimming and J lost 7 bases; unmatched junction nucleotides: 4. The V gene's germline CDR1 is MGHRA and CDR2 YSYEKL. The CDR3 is CASSQGAGENEQFF. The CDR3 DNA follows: TGCGCCAGCAGCCAAGGTGCGGGAGAGAATGAGCAGTTCTTC.

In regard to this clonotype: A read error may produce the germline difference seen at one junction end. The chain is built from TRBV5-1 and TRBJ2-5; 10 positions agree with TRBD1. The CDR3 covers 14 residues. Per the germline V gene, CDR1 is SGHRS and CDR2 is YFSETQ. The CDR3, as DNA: TGCGCCAGCAGCTATTCCGGGACAGGGGATTCTGGGAACTTC. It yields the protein CASSYSGTGDSGNF.

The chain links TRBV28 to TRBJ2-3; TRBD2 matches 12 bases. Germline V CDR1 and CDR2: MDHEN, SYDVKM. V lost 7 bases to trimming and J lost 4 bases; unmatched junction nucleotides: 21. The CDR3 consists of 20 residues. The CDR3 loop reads CASNPTVRTSGEVVADTQYF. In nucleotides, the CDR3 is TGTGCCAGCAACCCAACGGTGAGGACTAGCGGGGAGGTCGTTGCAGATACGCAGTATTTT.

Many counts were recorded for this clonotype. The DNA of the CDR3 is TGTGCCTGGAGTCGGACTAGCGGGGGGATCGAGACCCAGTACTTC. It codes for CAWSRTSGGIETQYF. V is TRBV30 and J is TRBJ2-5, with 14 positions matching TRBD2. Germline CDR1 is GTSNPN and CDR2 is SVGIG (reference sequence). The CDR3 loop spans 15 amino acids. V lost 2 bases and J lost 5; bases outside the gene matches: 4.